Sequencing of this TCR beta chain was carried out in a study of cytomegalovirus exposure and HLA in healthy donors. The overall study: In an early release, HLA-typed donors contributed some 88 million unique TCR sequences.

Details on this clone: Its antigen is currently unknown.

The PCR was carried out with 60 Vbeta primers and 13 Jbeta primers. Clones were sequenced by immunoSEQ multiplex PCR, and TCRdb holds only the in-frame ones, with some missing. The sample gives about 130,000 clones, roughly 74% of which show up once; around 7.2% is in the top ten. Study results and caveats: Later on, an analysis tied around 17,000 TCR beta sequences to HLA alleles at 0.05 false discovery rate.

The CDR3 length is 16 residues. V lost 5 bases and J lost 9; bases outside the gene matches: 15. Germline V gene data show CDR1 as MDHEN and CDR2 as SYDVKM. The specimen sequenced was PBMCs. This clonotype originated in a male donor in good health and CMV-seronegative. The V call is TRBV28, the J call TRBJ2-7, with 11 bases identical to TRBD2. CDR3 nucleotide sequence: TGTGCCAGCAGTCAGCCGGGACTAGCGGTCGGGGAGGGGCAGTACTTC. Its protein is CASSQPGLAVGEGQYF.